The 18 T cell receptor beta chains listed next were all sequenced from one sample in a study of cytomegalovirus exposure and HLA in healthy donors. This PCR relied on a set of 60 Vbeta primers and 13 Jbeta primers. Libraries were prepared by immunoSEQ multiplex PCR; TCRdb keeps only in-frame clonotypes and omits some of them. The table lists fewer than 150,000 clones, around 77% of them singletons. The sample taken for sequencing was PBMCs. The source is a man aged 30 to 45 in good health.

The genes are TRBV7-6 and TRBJ2-3; the match to TRBD2 covers 10 bases. Germline V lookup: CDR1 SGHVS, CDR2 FNYEAQ. V lost 0 bases and J lost 0; bases outside the gene matches: 6. This CDR3 is 18 amino acids long. CDR3 region: CASSLAQASGSSTDTQYF. The CDR3 coding sequence is TGTGCCAGCAGCTTAGCGCAGGCTAGCGGGAGTAGCACAGATACGCAGTATTTT.

The chain has TRBV5-1 and TRBJ2-1; 7 nucleotides match TRBD1. This CDR3 has 14 residues. Germline loops: CDR1 SGHRS, CDR2 YFSETQ. With V trimmed by 1 base and J by 4 bases, 2 bases remained unmatched. The CDR3 DNA is TGCGCCAGCAGCTTGCCGGGACAGTACAATGAGCAGTTCTTC. Translated, it gives CASSLPGQYNEQFF.

The chain links TRBV30 to TRBJ2-7; 10 bases match TRBD2. The V gene's germline CDR1 is GTSNPN and CDR2 SVGIG (reference sequence). CDR3 size: 14 residues. J gave up 7 bases and V 1 base, and 7 bases lay outside the gene matches. In DNA form, the CDR3 reads TGTGCCTGGAGTGATGGAGCGGGAGGGTGGGAGCAGTACTTC. Amino acids: CAWSDGAGGWEQYF.

V gene TRBV10-3 combines with J gene TRBJ2-7, with TRBD1 identical over 7 bases. CDR3 length equals 13 residues. V trimming: 6 bases; J trimming: 1 base; junction bases outside the gene matches: 3. Per the germline V gene, CDR1 is ENHRY and CDR2 is SYGVKD. CDR3 DNA sequence: TGTGCCATCAGCGGGACAGCTTCCTACGAGCAGTACTTC. Residues: CAISGTASYEQYF.

This chain links TRBV4-3 with TRBJ2-3, with 12 positions matching TRBD2. Unmatched junction bases numbered 2, after V lost 3 bases and J lost 4 bases. CDR1 and CDR2 from the germline V gene are LGHNA and YSLEER. This CDR3 is built from 15 residues. The CDR3 here is CASSHLAGGADTQYF. The DNA of the CDR3 is TGCGCCAGCAGCCACCTAGCGGGAGGGGCAGATACGCAGTATTTT.

The J gene is TRBJ1-1, the V gene TRBV4-1; tentative D call: TRBD1 (6 bases). The CDR3 is 16 residues long. CDR1 MGHRA and CDR2 YSYEKL come from the germline V gene. The V and J ends lost 7 bases and 0 bases respectively, with 18 bases between them. The CDR3 DNA reads as TGCGCCAGCACCGAGAGCCCCGGGACATTGAACACTGAAGCTTTCTTT. Translated: CASTESPGTLNTEAFF.

This sequence joins TRBV7-3 and TRBJ2-7; 11 bases map to TRBD2. Germline-derived CDR1 and CDR2 are SGHTA and FQGTGA. This CDR3 has 18 amino acids. After removal of 5 bases from V and 4 bases from J, the junction contained 16 bases not matched to a gene. The CDR3 bases are TGTGCCAGCAGCCGGGGAGGAATGGCCGGGACTAGCGGATACGAGCAGTACTTC. Amino acid sequence: CASSRGGMAGTSGYEQYF.

The chain couples TRBV11-3 to TRBJ2-1, with 14 bases that match TRBD2. Germline assignment: CDR1 SGHNT and CDR2 YENEEA. Germline trimming cut 6 bases from V and 5 bases from J; bases unmatched to any gene: 3. The CDR3 covers 15 residues. In DNA form, the CDR3 reads TGTGCCAGCAGTCGACTAGCGGGAGGGGACAATGAGCAGTTCTTC. Its protein product is CASSRLAGGDNEQFF.

This sequence joins TRBV28 and TRBJ2-1, with D tentatively TRBD2 (6 bases). CDR1 is MDHEN, CDR2 SYDVKM, per germline. This CDR3 region has 16 residues. V lost 5 bases, J lost 4 bases, and 18 bases lay in between. The CDR3 loop reads CASSHPGAGKYNEQFF. The DNA for the CDR3 is TGTGCCAGCAGTCACCCCGGGGCGGGGAAGTACAATGAGCAGTTCTTC.

J is TRBJ2-4 and V is TRBV5-6, with D tentatively TRBD2 (6 bases). In germline, CDR1 is SGHDT, CDR2 YYEEEE. V was shortened by 3 bases and J by 6 bases, with 13 bases between the two germline ends. This CDR3 is built from 14 residues. For the CDR3, the DNA is TGTGCCAGCAGCTACGGGACTGGGGGAAACATTCAGTACTTC. Translated, it gives CASSYGTGGNIQYF.

The chain combines TRBV11-2 with TRBJ2-7; 10 bases are a match to TRBD1. This CDR3 has 16 residues. In germline, CDR1 is SGHAT, CDR2 FQNNGV. The junction had 10 bases not matched to a gene; V was cut back by 3 bases and J by 5 bases. The CDR3 protein is CASSFPSGQGYNEQYF. CDR3 DNA sequence: TGTGCCAGCAGCTTTCCGTCGGGACAGGGGTACAACGAGCAGTACTTC.

The CDR3 sequence is CASSKRTDREPSNQPQHF. DNA of the CDR3: TGTGCCAGCAGCAAAAGGACAGACAGGGAACCAAGCAATCAGCCCCAGCATTTT. The J gene is TRBJ1-5, the V gene TRBV21-1; the D call TRBD1 from the table was never checked on the DNA. TRBV21-1 is designated a pseudogene. The CDR3 loop spans 18 amino acids.

The chain links TRBV28 to TRBJ2-7; 9 nucleotides match TRBD2. The CDR3 covers 17 residues. After removal of 5 bases from V and 3 bases from J, the junction contained 14 bases not matched to a gene. Germline CDR1 and CDR2: MDHEN and SYDVKM. CDR3 residues: CASSAPGVAGGNYEQYF. Here the CDR3 DNA reads TGTGCCAGCAGTGCCCCCGGGGTGGCGGGAGGGAACTACGAGCAGTACTTC.

The chain uses TRBV7-2 and TRBJ2-7; 8 nucleotides agree with TRBD2. This CDR3 has 15 residues. V shed 1 base, J shed 2 bases, and the junction held 4 bases outside the gene matches. Germline loops: CDR1 SGHTA, CDR2 FQGNSA. In DNA, the CDR3 is TGTGCCAGCAGCTTAGGGAGCGGGAGCCCCTACGAGCAGTACTTC. Protein: CASSLGSGSPYEQYF.

The J gene is TRBJ2-7, the V gene TRBV2; D is unclear. The V and J ends lost 7 bases and 3 bases respectively, with 10 bases between them. The CDR3 extends over 12 amino acids. The germline V gene encodes CDR1 SNHLY and CDR2 FYNNEI. The CDR3 here is CASKQLNYEQYF. In nucleotides, the CDR3 is TGTGCCAGCAAACAACTAAACTACGAGCAGTACTTC.

The table lists this clone with a few counts. This rearrangement joins TRBV29-1 to TRBJ1-3; TRBD1 agrees at 8 bases. There are 14 residues in the CDR3. V was clipped by 7 bases and J by 3 bases; unmatched bases: 8. Germline assignment: CDR1 SQVTM and CDR2 ANQGSEA. The CDR3 reads CSAGGQGVGNTIYF. CDR3 coding DNA: TGCAGCGCTGGAGGACAGGGTGTTGGAAACACCATATATTTT.

The chain carries TRBV27 and TRBJ2-5; 10 bases align to TRBD1. CDR1 is MNHEY, CDR2 SMNVEV, per germline (reference sequence). V lost 6 bases to trimming and J lost 9 bases; unmatched junction nucleotides: 13. The CDR3 has 15 residues. This CDR3 is CASSRRQGAEGPQYF. In DNA form, the CDR3 reads TGTGCCAGCAGCCGACGACAGGGGGCTGAGGGGCCCCAGTACTTC.

The genes are TRBV5-1 and TRBJ1-2; D is undetermined. The V gene's germline CDR1 is SGHRS and CDR2 YFSETQ. The V and J ends lost 9 bases and 5 bases respectively, with 17 bases between them. The CDR3 is made up of 13 amino acids. The CDR3 DNA follows: TGCGCCACCAAAGAGGAAGTTGGTTATGGCTACACCTTC. Its protein is CATKEEVGYGYTF.